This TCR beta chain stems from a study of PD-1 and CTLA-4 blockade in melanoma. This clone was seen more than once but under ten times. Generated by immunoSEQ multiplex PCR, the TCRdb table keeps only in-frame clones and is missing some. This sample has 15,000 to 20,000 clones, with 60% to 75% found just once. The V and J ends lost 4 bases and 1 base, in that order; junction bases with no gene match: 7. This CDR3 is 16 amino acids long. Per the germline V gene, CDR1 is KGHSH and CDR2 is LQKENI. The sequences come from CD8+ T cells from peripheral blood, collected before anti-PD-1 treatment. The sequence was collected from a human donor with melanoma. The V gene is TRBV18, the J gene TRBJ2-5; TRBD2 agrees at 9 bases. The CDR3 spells CASSQLAGAFQETQYF. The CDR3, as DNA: TGTGCCAGCTCACAGTTAGCGGGAGCCTTCCAAGAGACCCAGTACTTC.